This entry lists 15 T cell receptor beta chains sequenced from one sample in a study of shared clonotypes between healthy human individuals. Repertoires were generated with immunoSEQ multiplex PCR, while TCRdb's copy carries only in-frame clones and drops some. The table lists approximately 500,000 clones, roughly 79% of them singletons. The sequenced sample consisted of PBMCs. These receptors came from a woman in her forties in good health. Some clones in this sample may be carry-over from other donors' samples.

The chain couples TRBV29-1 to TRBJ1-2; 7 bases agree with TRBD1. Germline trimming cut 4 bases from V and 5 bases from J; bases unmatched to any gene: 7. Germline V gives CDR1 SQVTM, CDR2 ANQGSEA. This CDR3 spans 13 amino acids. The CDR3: CSVAGDRTYGYTF. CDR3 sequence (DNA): TGCAGCGTTGCGGGGGACAGAACGTATGGCTACACCTTC.

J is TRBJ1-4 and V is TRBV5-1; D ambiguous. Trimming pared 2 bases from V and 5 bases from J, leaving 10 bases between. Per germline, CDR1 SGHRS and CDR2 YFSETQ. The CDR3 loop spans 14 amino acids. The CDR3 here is CASSLVPANEKLFF. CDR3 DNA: TGCGCCAGCAGCTTAGTCCCGGCAAATGAAAAACTGTTTTTT. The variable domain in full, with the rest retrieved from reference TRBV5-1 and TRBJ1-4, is KAGVTQTPRYLIKTRGQQVTLSCSPISGHRSVSWYQQTPGQGLQFLFEYFSETQRNKGNFPGRFSGRQFSNSRSEMNVSTLELGDSALYLCASSLVPANEKLFFGSGTQLSVL.

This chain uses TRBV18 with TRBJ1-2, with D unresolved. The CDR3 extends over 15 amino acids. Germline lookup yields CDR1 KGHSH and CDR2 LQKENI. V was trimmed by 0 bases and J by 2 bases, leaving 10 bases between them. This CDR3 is CASSPPPGRNYGYTF. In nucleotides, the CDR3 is TGTGCCAGCTCACCACCGCCGGGGAGGAACTATGGCTACACCTTC.

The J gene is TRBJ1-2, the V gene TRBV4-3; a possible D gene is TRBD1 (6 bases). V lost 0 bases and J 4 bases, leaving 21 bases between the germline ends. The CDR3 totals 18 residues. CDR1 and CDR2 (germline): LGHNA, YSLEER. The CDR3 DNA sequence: TGCGCCAGCAGCCAAGAAGTCCGGGGCAGGGGATCAAGCTATGGCTACACCTTC. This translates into CASSQEVRGRGSSYGYTF.

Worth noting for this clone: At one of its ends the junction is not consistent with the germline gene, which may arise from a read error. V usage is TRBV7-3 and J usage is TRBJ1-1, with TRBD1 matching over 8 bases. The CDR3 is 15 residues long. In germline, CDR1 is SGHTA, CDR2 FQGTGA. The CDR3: CASSQEVTGDTEAFF. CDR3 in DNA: TGCGCCAGCAGCCAAGAGGTGACAGGGGACACTGAAGCTTTCTTT. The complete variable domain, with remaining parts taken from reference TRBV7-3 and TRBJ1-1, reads GAGVSQTPSNKVTEKGKYVELRCDPISGHTALYWYRQSLGQGPEFLIYFQGTGAADDSGLPNDRFFAVRPEGSVSTLKIQRTERGDSAVYLCASSQEVTGDTEAFFGQGTRLTVV.

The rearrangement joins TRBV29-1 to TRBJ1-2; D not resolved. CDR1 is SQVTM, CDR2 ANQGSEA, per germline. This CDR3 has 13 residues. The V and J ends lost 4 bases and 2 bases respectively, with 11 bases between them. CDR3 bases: TGCAGCGTTGTTCGGGATAAAAACTATGGCTACACCTTC. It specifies CSVVRDKNYGYTF.

The CDR3 loop reads CASSLYGVAGGGETQYF. DNA of the CDR3: TGTGCCAGCAGTTTATACGGTGTTGCGGGAGGAGGGGAGACCCAGTACTTC. The J gene is TRBJ2-5, the V gene TRBV27; 8 bases align to TRBD2. The CDR3 length is 17 residues. The V gene's germline CDR1 is MNHEY and CDR2 SMNVEV (reference sequence). With V trimmed by 1 base and J by 5 bases, 12 bases remained unmatched.

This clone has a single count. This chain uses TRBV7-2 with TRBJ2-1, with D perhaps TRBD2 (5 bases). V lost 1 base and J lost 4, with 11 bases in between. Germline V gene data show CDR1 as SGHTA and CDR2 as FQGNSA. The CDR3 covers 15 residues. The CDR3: CASSLGIGEYNEQFF. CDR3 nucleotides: TGTGCCAGCAGCTTAGGGATTGGGGAGTACAATGAGCAGTTCTTC.

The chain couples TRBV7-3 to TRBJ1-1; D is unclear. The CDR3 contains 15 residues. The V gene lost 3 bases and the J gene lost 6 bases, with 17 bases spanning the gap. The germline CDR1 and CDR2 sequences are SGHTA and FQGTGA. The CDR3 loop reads CASSFNAEGFSEAFF. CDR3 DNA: TGTGCCAGCAGCTTTAACGCGGAGGGCTTTTCTGAAGCTTTCTTT.

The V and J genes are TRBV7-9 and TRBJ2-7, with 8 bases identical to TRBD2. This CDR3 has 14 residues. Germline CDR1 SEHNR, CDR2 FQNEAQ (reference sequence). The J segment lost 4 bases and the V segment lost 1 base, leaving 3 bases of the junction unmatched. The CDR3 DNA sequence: TGTGCCAGCAGCTTAGGGACTAGCAGTTACGAGCAGTACTTC. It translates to CASSLGTSSYEQYF.

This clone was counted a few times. The CDR3 DNA reads as TGTGCCAGTAGTACCGGGACAGATCTTGGGGATACGCAGTATTTT. Its translation: CASSTGTDLGDTQYF. This chain connects TRBV19 to TRBJ2-3, with TRBD1 matching over 7 bases. This CDR3 comprises 15 residues. Germline CDR1 reads LNHDA; CDR2 reads SQIVND (reference sequence). Germline trimming cut 4 bases from V and 6 bases from J; bases unmatched to any gene: 10.

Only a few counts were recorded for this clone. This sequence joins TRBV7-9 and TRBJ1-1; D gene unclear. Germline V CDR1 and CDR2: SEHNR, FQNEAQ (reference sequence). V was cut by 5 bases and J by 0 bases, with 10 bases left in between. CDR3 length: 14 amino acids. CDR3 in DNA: TGTGCCAGCAGCGTCGGGCCTATGAACACTGAAGCTTTCTTT. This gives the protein CASSVGPMNTEAFF.

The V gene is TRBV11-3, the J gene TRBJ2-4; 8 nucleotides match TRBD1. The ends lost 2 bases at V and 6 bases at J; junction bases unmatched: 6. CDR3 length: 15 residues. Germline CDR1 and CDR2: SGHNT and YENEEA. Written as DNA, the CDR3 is TGTGCCAGCAGCTTAAGCAGGGGGCGTGGAAACATTCAGTACTTC. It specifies CASSLSRGRGNIQYF.

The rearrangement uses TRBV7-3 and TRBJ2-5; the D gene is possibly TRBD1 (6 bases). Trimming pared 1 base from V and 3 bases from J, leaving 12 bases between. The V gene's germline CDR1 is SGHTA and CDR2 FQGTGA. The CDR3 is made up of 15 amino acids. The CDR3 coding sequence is TGTGCCAGCAGCTTAAATGTGGGGACAAAAGAGACCCAGTACTTC. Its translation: CASSLNVGTKETQYF.

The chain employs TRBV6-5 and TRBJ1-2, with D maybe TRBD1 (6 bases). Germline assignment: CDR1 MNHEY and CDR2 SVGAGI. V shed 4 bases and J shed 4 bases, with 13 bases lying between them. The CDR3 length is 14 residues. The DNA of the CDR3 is TGTGCCAGCAGTTCAGGACAGTCCGCCTATGGCTACACCTTC. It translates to CASSSGQSAYGYTF.